This TCR beta chain is drawn from a study of T cells in localized non-small cell lung cancer. Remarks on this clone: The antigen is unknown.

Notes on the study in general: Patients showing higher blood T cell density tended to see longer overall survival.

The data were produced by immunoSEQ multiplex PCR, yet TCRdb's version contains in-frame clones alone and is incomplete. The table has fewer than 40,000 clones, 93% seen once. The sequences come from peripheral blood, collected before any cancer treatment. The TCR sequence derives from a female donor over 55 with stage I lung adenocarcinoma.

This chain's CDR3 is CASSRGQGYEETQYF. The DNA of the CDR3 is TGTGCCAGCAGTAGGGGACAGGGGTATGAAGAGACCCAGTACTTC. The rearrangement links TRBV6-1 to TRBJ2-5; 10 bases are shared with TRBD1. V was pared by 5 bases and J by 3 bases, with 6 bases of the junction left unmatched. The CDR3 totals 15 residues. The germline CDR1 and CDR2 sequences are MNHNS and SASEGT.